This record covers a single T cell receptor beta chain. CDR3 length: 13 amino acids. Germline V gene sequence: CDR1 MNHEY, CDR2 SVGAGI. Per the original data handling: Reference gene primer amplification gave estimated nucleated cell counts. Clones were sequenced by immunoSEQ multiplex PCR, and TCRdb holds only the in-frame ones, with some missing. V and J calls and clone size are as listed in that table; D and trimming were resolved from the DNA. The table records 6,000 to 6,500 clones, more than 75% of them present only once. These data originate in a study of blood T cell repertoires in COVID-19. Overall study: The samples span acute and convalescent COVID-19 from the United States, Italy and Spain. From T cells, B-cell-depleted T cells, or PBMCs came the material, which was cDNA or gDNA.

The sequenced sample was peripheral blood. The clonotype was recovered from a human donor in a cohort sampled during active COVID-19. The chain couples TRBV6-5 to TRBJ1-3; tentatively, D is TRBD1 (6 bases). The chain's CDR3 is CATKGQSGNTIYF. In DNA, the CDR3 is TGTGCGACGAAGGGACAATCTGGAAACACCATATATTTT.